This entry lists 22 T cell receptor beta chains sequenced from one sample in a study of low-dose radiotherapy and immunotherapy resistance in tumors (dated by TCRdb to between 2022 and 2023). The time point label, read with the paper, signifies: before trial treatment. Instrument used: Illumina HiSeq 2500. First-strand cDNA was synthesized using Superscript III and a set of TRAV- and TRBV-specific primers, so that both TCRalpha and TCRbeta chains were covered. An approximately 19-cycle PCR with Phusion amplified the TCRs, pairing a constant-region primer with the adapter that was attached to the V primers. TCRdb ran its own pipeline on the public reads, namely fastp trimming at Q25 and MiXCR clone calling, and kept in-frame beta chains. Each CDR3 protein appears once, grouped with its most common genes and DNA. The sample includes more than 70,000 distinct CDR3 sequences, with less than 40% observed a single time. Approximately 12% of the sample comes from the top ten.

The sample consisted of PBMCs, taken before treatment. The receptors originated from a female donor with ovarian cancer.

This chain connects TRBV6-2 or TRBV6-3 to TRBJ2-7, with 12 bases aligning to TRBD2. This CDR3 spans 17 amino acids. The trim removed 6 bases at V and 2 bases at J, leaving 11 bases unmatched. The germline V gene has CDR1 MNHEY and CDR2 SVGEGT. CDR3 loop: CASRPLAGGARTYEQYF. The CDR3 DNA is TGTGCCAGCAGGCCCCTAGCGGGAGGGGCCAGAACCTACGAGCAGTACTTC.

This chain joins TRBV28 and TRBJ1-5; 9 bases line up with TRBD1. Losses at the gene ends were 5 bases for V and 3 bases for J; bases not matched to a gene: 5. In germline, CDR1 is MDHEN, CDR2 SYDVKM. There are 15 residues in the CDR3. CDR3 amino acids: CASSRDRVTNQPQHF. The CDR3 DNA follows: TGTGCCAGCAGTAGGGACAGGGTAACCAATCAGCCCCAGCATTTT.

This clonotype was recorded many times. The rearrangement links TRBV28 to TRBJ1-4; D is uncertain. Germline assignment: CDR1 MDHEN and CDR2 SYDVKM. The CDR3 length is 16 residues. Trimming left V 6 bases short and J 4 bases short, with 18 bases between. The CDR3 protein is CASSPLRIPINEKLFF. In DNA, the CDR3 is TGTGCCAGCAGCCCCCTCAGGATCCCCATTAATGAAAAACTGTTTTTT.

This clonotype is termed medium-sized (0.01 to 0.1%). This chain's CDR3 is CASSAAPANYGYTF. In DNA form, the CDR3 reads TGTGCCAGCAGTGCGGCACCAGCAAACTATGGCTACACCTTC. The rearrangement links TRBV6-1 to TRBJ1-2; the D is unclear. Germline V gene data show CDR1 as MNHNS and CDR2 as SASEGT. This CDR3 is 14 amino acids long. The V gene lost 4 bases and the J gene lost 2 bases, with 11 bases spanning the gap.

This clonotype has ten or more counts. The chain links TRBV2 to TRBJ2-7; D gene ambiguous. Germline values: CDR1 SNHLY, CDR2 FYNNEI. With 8 bases removed from V and 2 bases from J, the gap between germline ends came to 7 bases. CDR3 length: 11 residues. CDR3 DNA sequence: TGTGCCAGCCAGTTGACCTACGAGCAGTACTTC. Amino acid sequence: CASQLTYEQYF. The full variable domain, with the rest looked up from reference TRBV2 and TRBJ2-7, is EPEVTQTPSHQVTQMGQEVILRCVPISNHLYFYWYRQILGQKVEFLVSFYNNEISEKSEIFDDQFSVERPDGSNFTLKIRSTKLEDSAMYFCASQLTYEQYFGPGTRLTVT.

This clonotype was seen once. This sequence joins TRBV7-2 and TRBJ2-7; D is uncertain. Germline V gene lookup returns CDR1 SGHTA and CDR2 FQGNSA. Trimming shortened V by 3 bases and J by 5 bases, and 8 bases separated the two germline ends. The CDR3 is 12 amino acids. CDR3 nucleotides: TGTGCCAGCAGCTTGGCCGGGCACGAGCAGTACTTC. Translating it yields CASSLAGHEQYF. The full variable domain, in which reference TRBV7-2 and TRBJ2-7 provide the parts outside the CDR3, is GAGVSQSPSNKVTEKGKDVELRCDPISGHTALYWYRQSLGQGLEFLIYFQGNSAPDKSGLPSDRFSAERTGGSVSTLTIQRTQQEDSAVYLCASSLAGHEQYFGPGTRLTVT.

This clonotype came up a few times. The CDR3 spells CASSHQPTDTQYF. Here the CDR3 DNA reads TGTGCCAGCAGTCACCAACCCACAGATACGCAGTATTTT. The chain uses TRBV6-6 and TRBJ2-3, with D unclear. V dropped 5 bases and J dropped 2 bases, with 8 bases sitting between them. CDR3 length: 13 residues. Germline lookup yields CDR1 MNHNY and CDR2 SVGAGI (reference sequence).

This clonotype has only a few counts. The chain combines TRBV20-1 with TRBJ2-1; D gene unclear. The CDR3 is made up of 13 amino acids. The V gene lost 0 bases and the J gene lost 7 bases, with 10 bases spanning the gap. Germline lookup yields CDR1 DFQATT and CDR2 SNEGSKA (reference sequence). The CDR3 DNA reads as TGCAGTGCTAGAGATGAGGTACGGAATGAGCAGTTCTTC. It encodes CSARDEVRNEQFF.

The table lists this clonotype with a count of one. The CDR3 DNA reads as TGTGCCAGCAGCCAACCCGGGACCATCAGCGATGAGCAGTTCTTC. As protein: CASSQPGTISDEQFF. The chain is built from TRBV3-1 and TRBJ2-1; D tentatively reads TRBD1 or TRBD2 (5 bases each). The germline V and J ends were trimmed by 2 bases and 8 bases, with 16 bases remaining between them. Germline V lookup: CDR1 LGHDT, CDR2 YNNKEL (reference sequence). This CDR3 is 15 amino acids long.

Ten or more counts support this clonotype. The J gene is TRBJ1-5, the V gene TRBV23-1; a possible D gene is TRBD1 (5 bases). TRBV23-1 is marked as an open reading frame, function uncertain. Trimming cost V 0 bases and J 0 bases, with 21 bases left between them. This CDR3 region has 20 residues. For the CDR3, the DNA is TGCGCCAGCAGTCAATCTGGGCAGGGAGGATCGGGTTATAGCAATCAGCCCCAGCATTTT. This encodes CASSQSGQGGSGYSNQPQHF.

This clonotype was observed at least ten times. V usage is TRBV5-5 and J usage is TRBJ2-5; TRBD2 matches at 11 bases. J was trimmed by 1 base and V by 4 bases; bases with no gene match: 6. In germline, CDR1 is SGHKS, CDR2 YYEKEE (reference sequence). The CDR3 has 16 amino acids. CDR3 DNA: TGTGCCAGCAGCCTTATAGCGGGGGGGCTCCAAGAGACCCAGTACTTC. Its protein product is CASSLIAGGLQETQYF.

This clonotype was detected many times. The chain employs TRBV5-5 and TRBJ2-5; D possibly corresponds to TRBD1 (6 bases). Germline CDR1 reads SGHKS; CDR2 reads YYEKEE (reference sequence). Trimming pared 1 base from V and 0 bases from J, leaving 10 bases between. CDR3 length: 15 amino acids. The CDR3 DNA reads TGTGCCAGCAGCTTGCGGGACACGGACCAAGAGACCCAGTACTTC. Translating gives CASSLRDTDQETQYF.

To note about this clonotype: This could be a read error, since a much larger clone is one nucleotide away. V and J are TRBV30 and TRBJ2-4, with D perhaps matching TRBD1 (6 bases). The germline CDR1 and CDR2 sequences are GTSNPN and SVGIG (reference sequence). This CDR3 is 13 amino acids long. CDR3 protein: CAWSGQAKNIRYF. In DNA, the CDR3 is TGTGCCTGGAGTGGACAGGCCAAAAACATTCGGTACTTC.

This clonotype was counted many times. The chain links TRBV5-1 to TRBJ1-4, with 8 positions matching TRBD1. This CDR3 region has 14 residues. Germline-derived CDR1 and CDR2 are SGHRS and YFSETQ. The V gene end was trimmed by 2 bases and the J gene end by 8 bases; junction bases not matched to a gene: 5. CDR3 nucleotide sequence: TGCGCCAGCAGCTTCGGGACAGGCGGGGAAAAACTGTTTTTT. Its translation is CASSFGTGGEKLFF.

This clonotype was observed at least ten times. This chain connects TRBV5-6 to TRBJ2-7; D is perhaps TRBD2 (6 bases). The CDR3 runs 13 residues. V lost 3 bases and J 1 base, leaving 8 bases between the germline ends. Germline CDR1 SGHDT, CDR2 YYEEEE. The CDR3 reads CASSWDLSYEQYF. The CDR3 nucleotides read TGTGCCAGCAGCTGGGACTTGTCCTACGAGCAGTACTTC.

This clonotype was recorded many times. The V call is TRBV3-1, the J call TRBJ1-4; a weak D match, TRBD1 (5 bases). This CDR3 spans 15 amino acids. In germline, CDR1 is LGHDT, CDR2 YNNKEL (reference sequence). V was clipped by 2 bases and J by 3 bases, with 10 bases between them. CDR3 bases: TGTGCCAGCAGCCAACAGACAGTAGCTAATGAAAAACTGTTTTTT. Translation: CASSQQTVANEKLFF.

This clonotype appeared once. A far larger clone is just one base off, so this is likely a read error. The chain uses TRBV28 and TRBJ2-7; D is possibly TRBD1 or TRBD2 (5 bases each). Trimming removed 6 bases at V and 2 bases at J, with 17 bases between. The CDR3 is 15 residues long. Germline V gene sequence: CDR1 MDHEN, CDR2 SYDVKM. The CDR3 loop is CASRGVRGSAYEQYF. The CDR3 nucleotides are TGTGCCAGCAGGGGGGTACGGGGAAGCGCCTACGAGCAGTACTTC.

This clonotype was counted at least ten times. V and J are TRBV5-1 and TRBJ1-6; 7 bases fit TRBD1. With 4 bases clipped from V and 9 bases from J, the junction kept 13 bases outside the gene matches. This CDR3 contains 16 residues. Germline values: CDR1 SGHRS, CDR2 YFSETQ. The chain's CDR3 is CASSPSQGGSSSPLHF. The CDR3 DNA reads TGCGCCAGCAGCCCAAGTCAGGGGGGTTCAAGTTCACCCCTCCACTTT. Combining the CDR3 with reference TRBV5-1 and TRBJ1-6 gives the whole variable domain KAGVTQTPRYLIKTRGQQVTLSCSPISGHRSVSWYQQTPGQGLQFLFEYFSETQRNKGNFPGRFSGRQFSNSRSEMNVSTLELGDSALYLCASSPSQGGSSSPLHFGNGTRLTVT.

The sample holds many counts of this clonotype. The chain couples TRBV30 to TRBJ2-4; 7 bases are a match to TRBD2. There are 12 residues in the CDR3. The V gene's germline CDR1 is GTSNPN and CDR2 SVGIG (reference sequence). Unmatched junction bases numbered 0, after V lost 1 base and J lost 6 bases. In DNA, the CDR3 is TGTGCCTGGAGTGGCGGGGGAAACATTCAGTACTTC. Translated: CAWSGGGNIQYF.

In nucleotides, the CDR3 is TGTGCCAGTAGACACACCCGATCGAACACCGGGGAGCTGTTTTTT. Encoded protein: CASRHTRSNTGELFF. The chain joins TRBV19 to TRBJ2-2; no clear D. The V end was cut by 6 bases, the J end by 0 bases, with 11 bases between. This CDR3 has 15 residues. CDR1 and CDR2 from the germline V gene are LNHDA and SQIVND (reference sequence).

This clonotype was seen ten or more times. V gene TRBV12-3 or TRBV12-4 combines with J gene TRBJ1-3; D possibly corresponds to TRBD1 (5 bases). Trimming took 1 base from V and 2 from J, leaving 12 bases between them. CDR3 length equals 16 residues. CDR3 protein: CASSLGGQFPGNTIYF. CDR3 DNA: TGTGCCAGCAGTTTAGGGGGCCAGTTCCCTGGAAACACCATATATTTT.

The table lists this clonotype with many counts. The chain carries TRBV30 and TRBJ1-2, with a possible D match to TRBD1 (5 bases). The germline gives CDR1 GTSNPN, CDR2 SVGIG (reference sequence). The CDR3 covers 11 residues. Between the trimmed V and J ends, which lost 0 bases and 12 bases, there was a span of 11 bases. CDR3 region: CAWSVLEGHTF. The CDR3 DNA reads TGTGCCTGGAGTGTACTGGAGGGGCACACCTTC.